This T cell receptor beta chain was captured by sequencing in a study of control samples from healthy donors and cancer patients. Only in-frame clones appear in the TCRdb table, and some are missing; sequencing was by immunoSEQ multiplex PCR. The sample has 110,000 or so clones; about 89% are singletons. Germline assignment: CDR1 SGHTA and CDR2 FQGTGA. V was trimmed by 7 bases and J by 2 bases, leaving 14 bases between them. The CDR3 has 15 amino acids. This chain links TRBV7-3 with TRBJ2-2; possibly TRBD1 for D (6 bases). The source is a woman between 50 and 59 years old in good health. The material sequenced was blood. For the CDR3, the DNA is TGTGCCAGCACCGACCGGGGACAAAACACCGGGGAGCTGTTTTTT. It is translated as CASTDRGQNTGELFF.